This T cell receptor beta chain is from a study of CD8 T cells in Susac syndrome. Across the study: When blood was drawn, the patients with Susac syndrome were therapy-naive, on corticosteroids, or on intravenous immunoglobulin alone.

The germline CDR1 and CDR2 sequences are MGHDK and SYGVNS. V shed 2 bases and J 11 bases; nucleotides not matched to a gene: 3. CDR3 length: 12 amino acids. Sequencing of TCR beta was performed on blood CD8+ T cells and on blood CD4+ T cells. Random-hexamer reverse transcription was applied to about 0.45 to 1 ug RNA. A single record per CDR3 protein comes from TCRdb applying MiXCR to the immunoSEQ multiplex PCR reads. The repertoire has 110,000 to 150,000 distinct CDR3 sequences, around 95% of them found once; the top ten carry 0.065% to 0.095%. The sequence was collected from a human donor with Susac syndrome. The sequenced material came from CD4+ T cells from PBMCs. The rearrangement uses TRBV25-1 and TRBJ1-1; TRBD1 agrees at 9 bases. The CDR3 nucleotides read TGTGCCAGCAGTGAAGCTGACAGGGGGGCTTTCTTT. Amino acid sequence: CASSEADRGAFF.